Listed below are T cell receptor beta chains from one sample, sequenced in a study of blood T cells in healthy people across ages. A single record per CDR3 protein comes from TCRdb applying MiXCR to the 5' RACE reads. The repertoire holds some 880,000 distinct CDR3 sequences, with 35% to 40% as singletons. The sample comprised blood. The receptors come from a man aged 18 to 35 in good health. Both conserved end residues are part of each CDR3. A D gene is named only where the DNA matches it firmly. Size values are once, few and many counts, or a class for expanded clones, and some rows have none.

clone size	V gene	D gene	J gene	CDR3 DNA	CDR3 protein
.	TRBV7-2	.	TRBJ1-6	TGTGCCAGCAGCTCAAGTGTTACCTATTCACCCCTCCACTTT	CASSSSVTYSPLHF
few	TRBV9	TRBD1	TRBJ1-2	TGTGCCAGCAGCGAGGGACAGGGACTTAACTATGGCTACACCTTC	CASSEGQGLNYGYTF
.	TRBV7-8	.	TRBJ2-5	TGTGCCAGCAGCTTAGCGCCCGACCCTAGGACGTACCAAGAGACCCAGTACTTC	CASSLAPDPRTYQETQYF
few	TRBV6-1	TRBD2	TRBJ2-1	TGTGCCAGCAGCCGCCGACTAGCGGGGGGCCAAACCTACAATGAGCAGTTCTTC	CASSRRLAGGQTYNEQFF
.	TRBV20-1	.	TRBJ1-1	TGCAGTGGGGGAGGGAATACGGACACTGAAGCTTTCTTT	CSGGGNTDTEAFF
many	TRBV10-3	.	TRBJ1-1	TGTGCCATCAGTGACGGGACGATGAACACTGAAGCTTTCTTT	CAISDGTMNTEAFF
many	TRBV29-1	.	TRBJ2-1	TGCAGCGTCACTCCTGAGGGTTCTTACTACAATGAGCAGTTCTTC	CSVTPEGSYYNEQFF
.	TRBV29-1	.	TRBJ2-2	TGCAGCGTTGGGGGACCCTCACAGGGACCGAACACCGGGGAGCTGTTTTTT	CSVGGPSQGPNTGELFF
many	TRBV12-3/TRBV12-4	TRBD1	TRBJ1-1	TGTGCCAGCAGCCCTACCAGGGGGCAATCTGAAGCTTTCTTT	CASSPTRGQSEAFF
.	TRBV11-2	TRBD2	TRBJ2-3	TGTGCCAGCAGCCCTGGAGTGCGGGGGACAGATACGCAGTATTTT	CASSPGVRGTDTQYF
.	TRBV18	TRBD1	TRBJ1-2	TGTGCCAGCTCACTCCCCCCAGGACAGGGCTTGCGTGGCTACACCTTC	CASSLPPGQGLRGYTF
.	TRBV10-3	.	TRBJ2-7	TGTGCCATCAGCCTAACCACCCACCGGGACGCCGACAATGAGCAGTACTTC	CAISLTTHRDADNEQYF
many	TRBV5-1	.	TRBJ2-7	TGCGCCAGCAGCCCCGGACAGCTCTACGAGCAGTACTTC	CASSPGQLYEQYF
.	TRBV7-2	TRBD1	TRBJ2-1	TGTGTCAGCAGCCTGCGACAGGGACCCTACAATGAGCAGTTCTTC	CVSSLRQGPYNEQFF
.	TRBV2	TRBD2	TRBJ2-3	TGTGCCAGCGCGAAGGGAGGCGGGGGTAACACAGATACGCAGTATTTT	CASAKGGGGNTDTQYF
.	TRBV2	.	TRBJ2-5	TGTGCCAGCAGTGAAGCCCACACCCAGTACTTC	CASSEAHTQYF
.	TRBV27	.	TRBJ2-5	TGTGCCAGCAGGCTCGGACAGACCCAAGAGACCCAGTACTTC	CASRLGQTQETQYF
few	TRBV12-3/TRBV12-4	TRBD1	TRBJ1-1	TGTGCCAGCAGTCACGGGACAGCCATTGAAGCTTTCTTT	CASSHGTAIEAFF
many	TRBV10-3	.	TRBJ1-4	TGTGCCATCAAGGCCTCAACTAATGAAAAACTGTTTTTT	CAIKASTNEKLFF
.	TRBV27	.	TRBJ2-1	TGTGCCAGCGGACACAGGGTCTACAATGAGCAGTTCTTC	CASGHRVYNEQFF
once	TRBV11-2	.	TRBJ2-5	TGTGCCAGCAGCTTACGCCGGCAGGGGTTTGGTGAGCAGTACTTC	CASSLRRQGFGEQYF
.	TRBV7-2	TRBD2	TRBJ2-5	TGTGCCAGCACCGATCTAGCGGGGACCCGAGGGGAGACCCAGTACTTC	CASTDLAGTRGETQYF
.	TRBV12-3/TRBV12-4	TRBD2	TRBJ2-1	TGTGCCAGCAACCCAGGACTAGCGGGGCACAATGAGCAGTTCTTC	CASNPGLAGHNEQFF
many	TRBV12-3/TRBV12-4	.	TRBJ1-2	TGTGCCAGCGAACCAATACCTGTCACCTTC	CASEPIPVTF
.	TRBV5-1	.	TRBJ2-5	TGCGCCAGCAGCTTGGTAGGGGGAAACGGACAAGAGACCCAGTACTTC	CASSLVGGNGQETQYF
many	TRBV10-3	TRBD2	TRBJ2-1	TGTGCCACCCAATTGACTAGCAACAATGAGCAGTTCTTC	CATQLTSNNEQFF
.	TRBV27	.	TRBJ2-3	TGTGCCCTCGCGCGGACCCGCAGGGATACGCAGTATTTT	CALARTRRDTQYF
.	TRBV28	TRBD2	TRBJ2-7	TGTGCCAGCAGTCTTAAGCGGGGTGCCTACGAGCAGTACTTC	CASSLKRGAYEQYF
.	TRBV6-6	TRBD1	TRBJ2-7	TGTGCCAGCAGTGGAACCGGGACAGGGATAGACGAGCAGTACTTC	CASSGTGTGIDEQYF
.	TRBV6-6	TRBD1	TRBJ1-4	TGTGCCAGCAGACCACGGACAGGCACGGGGGAAAAACTGTTTTTT	CASRPRTGTGEKLFF
.	TRBV18	.	TRBJ2-1	TGTGCCAGCTCGGGCAGCAACCAGTACAATGAGCAGTTCTTC	CASSGSNQYNEQFF
few	TRBV27	.	TRBJ2-1	TGTGCCAGCAGCATAAACGGGGGACCACATAACAATGAGCAGTTCTTC	CASSINGGPHNNEQFF
once	TRBV7-6	.	TRBJ2-3	TGTGCCAGCAGACAATCCCCGACAGGTCGTAGCACAGATACGCAGTATTTT	CASRQSPTGRSTDTQYF
few	TRBV6-6	.	TRBJ1-5	TGTGCCAGCAGTTACGGAGATCAGCCCCAGCATTTT	CASSYGDQPQHF
few	TRBV18	.	TRBJ1-5	TGTGCCAGCTCACCACGAGGGGGACGGAATCAGCCCCAGCATTTT	CASSPRGGRNQPQHF
.	TRBV6-6	.	TRBJ1-1	TGTGCCAGCAGTGACACCGTCGGGGCCACTGAAGCTTTCTTT	CASSDTVGATEAFF
.	TRBV20-1	.	TRBJ2-5	TGCAGTGCTAAACCCCGTGGACAGAAAGAGACCCAGTACTTC	CSAKPRGQKETQYF
few	TRBV4-1	TRBD2	TRBJ2-7	TGCGCCAGCAGCCAAGAGGCACTAGCGGGGACCTACGAGCAGTACTTC	CASSQEALAGTYEQYF
.	TRBV7-2	.	TRBJ1-1	TGTGCCAGCAGCCGCACAGGGTCCGGTAACACTGAAGCTTTCTTT	CASSRTGSGNTEAFF
.	TRBV30	.	TRBJ2-2	TGTGCCTGGAGTCGAGGGGTCAGCACCGGGGAGCTGTTTTTT	CAWSRGVSTGELFF
.	TRBV5-1	.	TRBJ2-5	TGCGCCAGCAGCTTGGCCCGGAGGCAAGAGACCCAGTACTTC	CASSLARRQETQYF
few	TRBV15	TRBD2	TRBJ2-2	TGTGCCACCAGCAGAGAGTCCCTAGCGGGGGGGAACACCGGGGAGCTGTTTTTT	CATSRESLAGGNTGELFF
.	TRBV5-5	.	TRBJ1-1	TGTGCCAGCAGCTTGGTTTTTATGAACACTGAAGCTTTCTTT	CASSLVFMNTEAFF
few	TRBV21-1	.	TRBJ2-4	TGTGCCAGCAGCAAACCTCCAGTAGCCAAAAACATTCAGTACTTC	CASSKPPVAKNIQYF
few	TRBV4-2	.	TRBJ1-5	TGTGCCAGCAGCCAATCCCGGACGGAGAGCAATCAGCCCCAGCATTTT	CASSQSRTESNQPQHF
.	TRBV12-3/TRBV12-4	.	TRBJ2-3	TGTGCCAGCAGTGGACTAAATACGCAGTATTTT	CASSGLNTQYF
many	TRBV5-4	TRBD2	TRBJ2-7	TGTGCCAGCAGCTATACTAGCGGGGGGGCAGGCGAGCAGTACTTC	CASSYTSGGAGEQYF
.	TRBV10-3	TRBD1	TRBJ1-1	TGTGCCACCGCAGGGGGCCCAGGCCCTGAAGCTTTCTTT	CATAGGPGPEAFF
few	TRBV12-3/TRBV12-4	TRBD1	TRBJ1-1	TGTGCCAGCAGTCCCCACAGGGGGCTAAGGGGCACTGAAGCTTTCTTT	CASSPHRGLRGTEAFF
many	TRBV7-2	.	TRBJ2-1	TGTGCCAGCAGCATCTCAGCTGTTCCCTACAATGAGCAGTTCTTC	CASSISAVPYNEQFF
many	TRBV10-3	TRBD1	TRBJ1-2	TGTGCCATCAGTGAGGGGGGCAGGGGGCGCTTAGACTATGGCTACACCTTC	CAISEGGRGRLDYGYTF
few	TRBV11-2	TRBD1	TRBJ1-2	TGTGCCAGCAGCTTAGATATCCGGACAGGTCAATCCTACACCTTC	CASSLDIRTGQSYTF